This T cell receptor beta chain was profiled in a study of blood T cells in healthy people across ages. Study observations and caveats: There were more naive CD4+ cells and higher diversity in long-lived donors than in aged donors.

Germline V gene lookup returns CDR1 SGHRS and CDR2 YFSETQ. V lost 2 bases and J lost 0, with 8 bases in between. The CDR3 extends over 14 amino acids. It was with a sample-barcoded 5' primer and a J-beta primer mix that a second PCR of roughly 6 to 12 cycles was run. Each cDNA molecule was tagged by a template-switch adaptor that had 12 random nucleotides. TCRdb used MiXCR to reprocess the 5' RACE reads, holding one entry per CDR3 protein. The repertoire holds about 290,000 distinct CDR3 sequences, around 29% seen once, with approximately 29% in the top ten. Notes on this clonotype: Its target is not known.

Roughly 10 milliliters was the volume of peripheral blood drawn from each donor. Sequencing input: blood. The sequence derives from a woman in her 70s in good health. The chain combines TRBV5-1 with TRBJ2-5; D perhaps matches TRBD1 (5 bases). CDR3 nucleotide sequence: TGCGCCAGCAGCTTACTGACAGACCAAGAGACCCAGTACTTC. Protein: CASSLLTDQETQYF.